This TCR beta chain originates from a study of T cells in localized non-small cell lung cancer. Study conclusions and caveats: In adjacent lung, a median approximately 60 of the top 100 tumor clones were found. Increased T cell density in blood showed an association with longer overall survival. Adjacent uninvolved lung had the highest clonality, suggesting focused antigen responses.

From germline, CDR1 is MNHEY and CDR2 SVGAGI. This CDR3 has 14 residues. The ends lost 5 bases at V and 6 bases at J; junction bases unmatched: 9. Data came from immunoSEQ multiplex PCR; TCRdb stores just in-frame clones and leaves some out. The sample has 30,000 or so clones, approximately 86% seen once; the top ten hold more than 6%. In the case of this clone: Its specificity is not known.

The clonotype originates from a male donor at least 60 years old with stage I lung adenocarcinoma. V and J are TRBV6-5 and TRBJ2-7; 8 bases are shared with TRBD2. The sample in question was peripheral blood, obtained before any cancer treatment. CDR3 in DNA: TGTGCCAGCAGTCCACTTGGACTAGCTCGCGAGCAGTACTTC. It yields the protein CASSPLGLAREQYF.